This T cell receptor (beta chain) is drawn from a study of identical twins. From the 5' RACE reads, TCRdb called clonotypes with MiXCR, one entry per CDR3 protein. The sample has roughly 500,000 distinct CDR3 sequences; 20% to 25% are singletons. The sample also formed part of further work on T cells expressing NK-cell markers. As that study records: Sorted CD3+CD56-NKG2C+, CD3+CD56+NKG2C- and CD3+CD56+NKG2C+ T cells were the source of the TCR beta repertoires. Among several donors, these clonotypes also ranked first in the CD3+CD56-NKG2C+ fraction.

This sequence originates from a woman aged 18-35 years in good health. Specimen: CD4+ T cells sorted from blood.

The CDR3 reads CASSEWAGQGASSEAFF. DNA for the CDR3: TGTGCCAGCAGTGAATGGGCAGGACAGGGGGCGTCCTCTGAAGCTTTCTTT. The chain couples TRBV2 to TRBJ1-1, with 11 positions matching TRBD1. CDR1 is SNHLY, CDR2 FYNNEI, per germline. With 2 bases clipped from V and 6 bases from J, the junction kept 11 bases outside the gene matches. The CDR3 covers 17 residues. Supplemented by reference TRBV2 and TRBJ1-1, the full variable domain reads EPEVTQTPSHQVTQMGQEVILRCVPISNHLYFYWYRQILGQKVEFLVSFYNNEISEKSEIFDDQFSVERPDGSNFTLKIRSTKLEDSAMYFCASSEWAGQGASSEAFFGQGTRLTVV.